The rows below give T cell receptor beta chains drawn from one sample of a study of blood T cells in healthy people across ages. Each CDR3 protein is one row after TCRdb ran MiXCR on the 5' RACE reads. The table includes 800,000 to 950,000 distinct CDR3 sequences, almost 30% detected once. These same data were also listed under a study on T cells of mothers and their children.

Material: blood. These receptors were collected from a middle-aged woman in good health. Each CDR3 is given with its conserved first and last residue. The D gene is left open where the match is weak. A clone size is listed for some rows: how often the clone was seen (once, few, many), or a class if it is expanded.

D gene: NA
CDR3 length: 15
J gene: TRBJ1-4
V gene: TRBV2
clone size: few
CDR3 protein: CASTEGLKTNEKLFF
CDR3 DNA: TGTGCCAGCACCGAAGGGCTCAAAACTAATGAAAAACTGTTTTTT

D gene: NA
CDR3 length: 14
J gene: TRBJ1-2
V gene: TRBV7-9
clone size: NA
CDR3 protein: CASSPSGDWSGYTF
CDR3 DNA: TGTGCCAGCAGCCCGTCAGGGGATTGGAGCGGCTACACCTTC

D gene: NA
CDR3 length: 14
J gene: TRBJ1-5
V gene: TRBV5-8
clone size: NA
CDR3 protein: CASSPTGINQPQHF
CDR3 DNA: TGTGCCAGCAGCCCTACAGGGATCAATCAGCCCCAGCATTTT

D gene: NA
CDR3 length: 16
J gene: TRBJ2-3
V gene: TRBV5-1
clone size: many
CDR3 protein: CASSLATDLATDTQYF
CDR3 DNA: TGCGCCAGCAGCTTGGCCACGGACTTAGCCACAGATACGCAGTATTTT

D gene: NA
CDR3 length: 15
J gene: TRBJ2-5
V gene: TRBV7-9
clone size: NA
CDR3 protein: CASSPPGTGVVTQYF
CDR3 DNA: TGTGCCAGCAGCCCACCAGGGACGGGGGTAGTGACCCAGTACTTC

D gene: NA
CDR3 length: 15
J gene: TRBJ2-1
V gene: TRBV9
clone size: NA
CDR3 protein: CASSVAAGSYNEQFF
CDR3 DNA: TGTGCCAGCAGCGTAGCGGCGGGTTCCTACAATGAGCAGTTCTTC

D gene: NA
CDR3 length: 13
J gene: TRBJ1-1
V gene: TRBV10-3
clone size: NA
CDR3 protein: CAISDTGNTEAFF
CDR3 DNA: TGTGCCATCAGTGATACAGGGAACACTGAAGCTTTCTTT

D gene: TRBD2
CDR3 length: 13
J gene: TRBJ2-5
V gene: TRBV20-1
clone size: NA
CDR3 protein: CSASTSGEETQYF
CDR3 DNA: TGCAGTGCTAGCACTAGCGGAGAAGAGACCCAGTACTTC

D gene: NA
CDR3 length: 18
J gene: TRBJ2-1
V gene: TRBV7-8
clone size: many
CDR3 protein: CASSLDWVTGSSYNEQFF
CDR3 DNA: TGTGCCAGCAGCTTAGACTGGGTAACAGGAAGCTCCTACAATGAGCAGTTCTTC

D gene: TRBD1
CDR3 length: 16
J gene: TRBJ1-1
V gene: TRBV12-3/TRBV12-4
clone size: NA
CDR3 protein: CASRGDSGARWTEAFF
CDR3 DNA: TGTGCCAGCAGGGGGGACAGTGGGGCCCGGTGGACTGAAGCTTTCTTT

D gene: NA
CDR3 length: 14
J gene: TRBJ2-3
V gene: TRBV6-1
clone size: NA
CDR3 protein: CAGSSLGRTDTQYF
CDR3 DNA: TGTGCCGGCAGTTCTTTGGGCCGCACAGATACGCAGTATTTT

D gene: TRBD2
CDR3 length: 17
J gene: TRBJ2-2
V gene: TRBV7-9
clone size: few
CDR3 protein: CASSPSTSGANTGELFF
CDR3 DNA: TGTGCCAGCAGCCCTAGTACTAGCGGGGCGAACACCGGGGAGCTGTTTTTT

D gene: NA
CDR3 length: 15
J gene: TRBJ2-7
V gene: TRBV3-1
clone size: many
CDR3 protein: CASSQAPGGRYEQYF
CDR3 DNA: TGTGCCAGCAGCCAAGCCCCGGGGGGCCGCTACGAGCAGTACTTC

D gene: NA
CDR3 length: 11
J gene: TRBJ2-5
V gene: TRBV13
clone size: NA
CDR3 protein: CASSLSLVMNF
CDR3 DNA: TGTGCCAGCAGCTTATCACTAGTCATGAACTTC

D gene: NA
CDR3 length: 15
J gene: TRBJ1-3
V gene: TRBV7-9
clone size: NA
CDR3 protein: CASSVPRGSGNTIYF
CDR3 DNA: TGTGCCAGCAGCGTCCCCCGAGGATCTGGAAACACCATATATTTT

D gene: NA
CDR3 length: 18
J gene: TRBJ2-7
V gene: TRBV18
clone size: many
CDR3 protein: CASSPSRILRGSTYEQYF
CDR3 DNA: TGTGCCAGCTCACCTAGCCGGATTCTTCGGGGGTCCACCTACGAGCAGTACTTC

D gene: NA
CDR3 length: 16
J gene: TRBJ2-7
V gene: TRBV7-9
clone size: many
CDR3 protein: CASSPLGGGIAYEQYF
CDR3 DNA: TGTGCCAGCAGCCCCCTAGGGGGGGGTATAGCCTACGAGCAGTACTTC

D gene: NA
CDR3 length: 15
J gene: TRBJ1-1
V gene: TRBV10-3
clone size: few
CDR3 protein: CAISEGGGRNTEAFF
CDR3 DNA: TGTGCCATCAGTGAGGGGGGAGGGAGGAACACTGAAGCTTTCTTT

D gene: TRBD1
CDR3 length: 13
J gene: TRBJ2-7
V gene: TRBV27
clone size: NA
CDR3 protein: CASKRTGVYEQYF
CDR3 DNA: TGTGCCAGCAAGAGGACAGGCGTCTACGAGCAGTACTTC

D gene: NA
CDR3 length: 12
J gene: TRBJ2-1
V gene: TRBV4-2
clone size: NA
CDR3 protein: CASSRGGSWQFF
CDR3 DNA: TGTGCCAGCAGCCGAGGGGGGAGCTGGCAGTTCTTC

D gene: TRBD1
CDR3 length: 14
J gene: TRBJ1-2
V gene: TRBV5-1
clone size: few
CDR3 protein: CASSAGGTAFGYTF
CDR3 DNA: TGCGCCAGCAGCGCGGGAGGGACAGCCTTTGGCTACACCTTC

D gene: TRBD1
CDR3 length: 14
J gene: TRBJ1-4
V gene: TRBV3-1
clone size: few
CDR3 protein: CASKFRGRGEKLFF
CDR3 DNA: TGTGCCAGCAAATTCAGGGGGCGCGGTGAAAAACTGTTTTTT

D gene: NA
CDR3 length: 13
J gene: TRBJ1-1
V gene: TRBV2
clone size: few
CDR3 protein: CASNRLGNTEAFF
CDR3 DNA: TGTGCCAGCAATCGGCTGGGAAACACTGAAGCTTTCTTT

D gene: NA
CDR3 length: 13
J gene: TRBJ2-5
V gene: TRBV25-1
clone size: NA
CDR3 protein: CASSEWSQETQYF
CDR3 DNA: TGTGCCAGCAGTGAATGGTCACAAGAGACCCAGTACTTC

D gene: TRBD2
CDR3 length: 15
J gene: TRBJ2-1
V gene: TRBV7-2
clone size: few
CDR3 protein: CASSSRLAGSYEQFF
CDR3 DNA: TGTGCCAGCAGCTCCCGACTAGCGGGAAGCTACGAGCAGTTCTTC

D gene: NA
CDR3 length: 13
J gene: TRBJ1-1
V gene: TRBV10-3
clone size: NA
CDR3 protein: CAISGDGNTEAFF
CDR3 DNA: TGTGCCATCAGTGGAGACGGGAACACTGAAGCTTTCTTT

D gene: TRBD2
CDR3 length: 15
J gene: TRBJ2-5
V gene: TRBV6-6
clone size: NA
CDR3 protein: CASIVSGALGETQYF
CDR3 DNA: TGTGCCAGCATTGTTAGCGGGGCCCTGGGGGAGACCCAGTACTTC

D gene: NA
CDR3 length: 13
J gene: TRBJ2-5
V gene: TRBV7-3
clone size: many
CDR3 protein: CASSFLPQETQYF
CDR3 DNA: TGTGCCAGCAGCTTTTTACCCCAAGAGACCCAGTACTTC

D gene: TRBD1
CDR3 length: 17
J gene: TRBJ2-6
V gene: TRBV5-1
clone size: many
CDR3 protein: CASSYGTGNSGANVLTF
CDR3 DNA: TGCGCCAGCAGCTACGGGACAGGGAACTCTGGGGCCAACGTCCTGACTTTC

D gene: TRBD2
CDR3 length: 16
J gene: TRBJ2-5
V gene: TRBV5-1
clone size: few
CDR3 protein: CASSSSHGGFQETQYF
CDR3 DNA: TGCGCCAGCAGCTCCTCCCACGGGGGGTTCCAAGAGACCCAGTACTTC

D gene: TRBD1
CDR3 length: 16
J gene: TRBJ1-1
V gene: TRBV27
clone size: NA
CDR3 protein: CASSSLWTGGNTEAFF
CDR3 DNA: TGTGCCAGCAGTTCTTTATGGACAGGGGGGAACACTGAAGCTTTCTTT

D gene: TRBD2
CDR3 length: 14
J gene: TRBJ2-5
V gene: TRBV2
clone size: few
CDR3 protein: CASRKRGVQETQYF
CDR3 DNA: TGTGCCAGCAGAAAGCGGGGCGTCCAAGAGACCCAGTACTTC

D gene: TRBD2
CDR3 length: 17
J gene: TRBJ2-5
V gene: TRBV29-1
clone size: many
CDR3 protein: CSVYGPSGGARQETQYF
CDR3 DNA: TGCAGCGTTTACGGGCCTAGCGGGGGGGCCCGCCAAGAGACCCAGTACTTC

D gene: NA
CDR3 length: 15
J gene: TRBJ1-6
V gene: TRBV18
clone size: few
CDR3 protein: CASSPGQQDNSPLHF
CDR3 DNA: TGTGCCAGCTCGCCCGGACAGCAAGATAATTCACCCCTCCACTTT

D gene: TRBD2
CDR3 length: 14
J gene: TRBJ2-7
V gene: TRBV2
clone size: few
CDR3 protein: CASITPGGTYEQYF
CDR3 DNA: TGTGCCAGCATAACCCCGGGAGGGACCTACGAGCAGTACTTC

D gene: NA
CDR3 length: 16
J gene: TRBJ1-1
V gene: TRBV4-1
clone size: NA
CDR3 protein: CASSQERPGDHPEAFF
CDR3 DNA: TGCGCCAGCAGCCAAGAACGTCCAGGGGACCATCCTGAAGCTTTCTTT

D gene: NA
CDR3 length: 13
J gene: TRBJ1-4
V gene: TRBV6-6
clone size: few
CDR3 protein: CASLRAPYEKLFF
CDR3 DNA: TGTGCCAGCCTTCGGGCGCCCTACGAAAAACTGTTTTTT

D gene: NA
CDR3 length: 13
J gene: TRBJ2-1
V gene: TRBV7-7
clone size: many
CDR3 protein: CASSLAPDNEQFF
CDR3 DNA: TGTGCTAGCAGCTTAGCCCCCGACAATGAGCAGTTCTTC

D gene: NA
CDR3 length: 15
J gene: TRBJ1-2
V gene: TRBV12-3/TRBV12-4
clone size: NA
CDR3 protein: CASSLVAVINYGYTF
CDR3 DNA: TGTGCCAGCAGTTTAGTCGCAGTTATTAACTATGGCTACACCTTC

D gene: NA
CDR3 length: 13
J gene: TRBJ1-2
V gene: TRBV7-2
clone size: NA
CDR3 protein: CASAVGGVYGYTF
CDR3 DNA: TGTGCCAGCGCTGTGGGGGGGGTTTATGGCTACACCTTC

D gene: TRBD2
CDR3 length: 17
J gene: TRBJ2-3
V gene: TRBV28
clone size: few
CDR3 protein: CASSPFLAGPGTDTQYF
CDR3 DNA: TGTGCCAGCAGTCCGTTCCTAGCGGGGCCCGGCACAGATACGCAGTATTTT

D gene: NA
CDR3 length: 13
J gene: TRBJ2-7
V gene: TRBV9
clone size: few
CDR3 protein: CASSDGPRGEQYF
CDR3 DNA: TGTGCCAGCAGCGACGGACCCCGGGGGGAGCAGTACTTC

D gene: NA
CDR3 length: 12
J gene: TRBJ2-5
V gene: TRBV6-1
clone size: once
CDR3 protein: CASSKTLLGQYF
CDR3 DNA: TGTGCCAGCAGCAAAACACTCCTGGGCCAGTACTTC

D gene: NA
CDR3 length: 14
J gene: TRBJ2-1
V gene: TRBV5-6
clone size: NA
CDR3 protein: CASSFGAGVGEQFF
CDR3 DNA: TGTGCCAGCAGCTTCGGGGCAGGGGTTGGTGAGCAGTTCTTC

D gene: TRBD1
CDR3 length: 17
J gene: TRBJ1-1
V gene: TRBV5-6
clone size: few
CDR3 protein: CASSFRVWTGGGTEAFF
CDR3 DNA: TGTGCCAGCAGCTTTCGGGTGTGGACAGGGGGAGGGACTGAAGCTTTCTTT

D gene: TRBD1
CDR3 length: 13
J gene: TRBJ2-1
V gene: TRBV28
clone size: NA
CDR3 protein: CASSLGQADEQFF
CDR3 DNA: TGTGCCAGCAGTTTAGGACAGGCCGATGAGCAGTTCTTC

D gene: TRBD1
CDR3 length: 14
J gene: TRBJ2-5
V gene: TRBV9
clone size: many
CDR3 protein: CASNQGAIQETQYF
CDR3 DNA: TGTGCCAGCAACCAGGGGGCGATTCAAGAGACCCAGTACTTC

D gene: NA
CDR3 length: 14
J gene: TRBJ2-3
V gene: TRBV7-2
clone size: NA
CDR3 protein: CASSLDFVTDTQYF
CDR3 DNA: TGTGCCAGCAGCTTAGACTTCGTGACAGATACGCAGTATTTT

D gene: NA
CDR3 length: 14
J gene: TRBJ1-2
V gene: TRBV4-1
clone size: NA
CDR3 protein: CASSQESGSAGYTF
CDR3 DNA: TGCGCCAGCAGCCAAGAGTCGGGTTCGGCCGGCTACACCTTC

D gene: NA
CDR3 length: 12
J gene: TRBJ2-5
V gene: TRBV11-2
clone size: NA
CDR3 protein: CASGGLSETQYF
CDR3 DNA: TGTGCCAGCGGGGGTTTGAGCGAGACCCAGTACTTC

D gene: NA
CDR3 length: 20
J gene: TRBJ2-5
V gene: TRBV7-3
clone size: NA
CDR3 protein: CASSPKGPSVRFSPKETQYF
CDR3 DNA: TGTGCCAGCAGCCCCAAAGGGCCGTCGGTCAGGTTTTCGCCGAAAGAGACCCAGTACTTC